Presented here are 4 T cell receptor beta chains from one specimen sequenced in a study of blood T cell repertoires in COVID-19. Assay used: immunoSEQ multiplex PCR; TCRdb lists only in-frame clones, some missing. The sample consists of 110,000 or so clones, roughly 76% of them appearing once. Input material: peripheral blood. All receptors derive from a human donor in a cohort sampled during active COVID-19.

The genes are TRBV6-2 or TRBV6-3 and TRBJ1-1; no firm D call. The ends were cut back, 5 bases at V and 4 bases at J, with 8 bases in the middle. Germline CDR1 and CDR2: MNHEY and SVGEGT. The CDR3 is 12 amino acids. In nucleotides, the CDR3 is TGTGCCAGCAGTGAGCCGGGCACTGAAGCTTTCTTT. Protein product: CASSEPGTEAFF.

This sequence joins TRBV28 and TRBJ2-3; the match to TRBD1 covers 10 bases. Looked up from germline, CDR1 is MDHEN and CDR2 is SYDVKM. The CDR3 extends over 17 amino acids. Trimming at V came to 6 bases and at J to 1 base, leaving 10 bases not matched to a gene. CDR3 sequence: CASRSPLGTGGTDTQYF. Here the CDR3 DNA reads TGTGCCAGCAGGTCGCCTCTCGGGACAGGGGGCACAGATACGCAGTATTTT.

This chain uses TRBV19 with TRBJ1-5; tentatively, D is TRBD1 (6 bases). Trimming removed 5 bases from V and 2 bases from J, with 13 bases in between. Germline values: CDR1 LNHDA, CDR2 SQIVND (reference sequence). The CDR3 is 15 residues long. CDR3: CASSPQDRGNQPQHF. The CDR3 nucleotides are TGTGCCAGTAGTCCCCAGGACAGAGGCAATCAGCCCCAGCATTTT.

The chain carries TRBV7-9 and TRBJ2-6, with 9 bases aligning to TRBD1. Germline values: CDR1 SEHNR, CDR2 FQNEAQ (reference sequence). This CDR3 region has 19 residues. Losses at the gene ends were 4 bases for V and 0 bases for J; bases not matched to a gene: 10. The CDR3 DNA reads TGTGCCAGCAGCTCAGGGTGGACAGGGGTCTCCTCTGGGGCCAACGTCCTGACTTTC. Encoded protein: CASSSGWTGVSSGANVLTF.